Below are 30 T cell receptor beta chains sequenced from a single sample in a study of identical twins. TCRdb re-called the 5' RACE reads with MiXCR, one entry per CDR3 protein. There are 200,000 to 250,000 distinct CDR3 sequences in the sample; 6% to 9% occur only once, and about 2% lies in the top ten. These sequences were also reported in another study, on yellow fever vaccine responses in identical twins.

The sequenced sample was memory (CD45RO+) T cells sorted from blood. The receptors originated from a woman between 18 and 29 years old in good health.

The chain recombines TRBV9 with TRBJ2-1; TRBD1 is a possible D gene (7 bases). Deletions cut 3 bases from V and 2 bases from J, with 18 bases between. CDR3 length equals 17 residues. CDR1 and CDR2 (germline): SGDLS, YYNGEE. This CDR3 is CASSALQGGITYNEQFF. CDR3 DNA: TGTGCCAGCAGCGCACTCCAGGGGGGTATCACCTACAATGAGCAGTTCTTC. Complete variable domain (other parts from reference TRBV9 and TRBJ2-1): DSGVTQTPKHLITATGQRVTLRCSPRSGDLSVYWYQQSLDQGLQFLIQYYNGEERAKGNILERFSAQQFPDLHSELNLSSLELGDSALYFCASSALQGGITYNEQFFGPGTRLTVL.

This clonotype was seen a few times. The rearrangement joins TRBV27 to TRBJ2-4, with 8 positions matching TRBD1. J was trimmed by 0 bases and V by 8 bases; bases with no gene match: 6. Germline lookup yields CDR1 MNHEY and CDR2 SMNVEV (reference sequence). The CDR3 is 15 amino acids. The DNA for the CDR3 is TGTGCCAGCGGAGGACAGGGAGTAGCCAAAAACATTCAGTACTTC. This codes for CASGGQGVAKNIQYF.

Here the CDR3 DNA reads TGCAGCGTGGACCGTAACCCCCAAGAGACCCAGTACTTC. Protein: CSVDRNPQETQYF. The chain joins TRBV29-1 to TRBJ2-5, with no clear D. CDR1 and CDR2 from the germline V gene are SQVTM and ANQGSEA. CDR3 length equals 13 residues. V was clipped by 6 bases and J by 1 base, with 12 bases between them.

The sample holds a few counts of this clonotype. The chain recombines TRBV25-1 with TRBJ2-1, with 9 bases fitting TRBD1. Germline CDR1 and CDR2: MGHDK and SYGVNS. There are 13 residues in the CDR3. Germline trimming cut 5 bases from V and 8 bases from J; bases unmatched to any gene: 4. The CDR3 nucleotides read TGTGCCAGCAGTCGGGACAGGGCACATGAGCAGTTCTTC. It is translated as CASSRDRAHEQFF.

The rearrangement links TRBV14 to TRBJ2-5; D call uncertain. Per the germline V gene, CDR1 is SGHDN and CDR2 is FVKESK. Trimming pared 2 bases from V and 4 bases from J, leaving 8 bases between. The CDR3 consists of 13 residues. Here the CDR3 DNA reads TGTGCCAGCAGCCAACGCTACAGAGAGACCCAGTACTTC. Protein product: CASSQRYRETQYF.

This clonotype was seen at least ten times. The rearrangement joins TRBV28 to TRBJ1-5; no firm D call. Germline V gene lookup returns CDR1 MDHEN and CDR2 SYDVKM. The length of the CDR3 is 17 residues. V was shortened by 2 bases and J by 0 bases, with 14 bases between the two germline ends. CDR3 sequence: CASSLRPVVYSNQPQHF. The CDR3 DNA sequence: TGTGCCAGCAGTTTACGTCCAGTCGTTTATAGCAATCAGCCCCAGCATTTT.

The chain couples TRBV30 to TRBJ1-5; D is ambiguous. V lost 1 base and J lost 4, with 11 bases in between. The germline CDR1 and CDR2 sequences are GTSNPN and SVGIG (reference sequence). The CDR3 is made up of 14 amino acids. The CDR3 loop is CAWSEGEENQPQHF. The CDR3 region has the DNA TGTGCCTGGAGTGAGGGAGAGGAAAATCAGCCCCAGCATTTT.

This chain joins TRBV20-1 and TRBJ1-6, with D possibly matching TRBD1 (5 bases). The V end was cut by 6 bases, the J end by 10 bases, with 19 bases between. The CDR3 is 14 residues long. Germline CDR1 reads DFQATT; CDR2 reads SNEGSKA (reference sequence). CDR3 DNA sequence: TGCAGTGCCCTCGGCGGGACCGGCGGGTCACCCCTCCACTTT. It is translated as CSALGGTGGSPLHF.

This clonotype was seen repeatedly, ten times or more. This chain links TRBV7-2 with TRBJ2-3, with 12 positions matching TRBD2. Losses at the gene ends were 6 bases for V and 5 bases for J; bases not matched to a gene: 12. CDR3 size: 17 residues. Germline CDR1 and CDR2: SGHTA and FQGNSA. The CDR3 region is CASSQLAGGSSGDTQYF. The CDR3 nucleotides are TGTGCCAGCAGTCAACTAGCGGGAGGTTCCTCTGGAGATACGCAGTATTTT.

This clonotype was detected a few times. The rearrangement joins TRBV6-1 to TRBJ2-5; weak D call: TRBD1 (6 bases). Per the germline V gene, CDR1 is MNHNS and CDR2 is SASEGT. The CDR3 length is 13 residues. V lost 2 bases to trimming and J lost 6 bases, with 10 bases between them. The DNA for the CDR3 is TGTGCCAGCAGTGAATCCCGGGACAAGACCCAGTACTTC. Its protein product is CASSESRDKTQYF.

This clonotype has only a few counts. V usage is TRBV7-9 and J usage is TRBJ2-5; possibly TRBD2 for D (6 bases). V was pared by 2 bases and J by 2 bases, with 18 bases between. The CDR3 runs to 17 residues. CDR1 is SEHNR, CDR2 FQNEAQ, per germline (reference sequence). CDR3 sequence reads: CASSLLVGSGDQETQYF. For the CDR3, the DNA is TGTGCCAGCAGCTTATTGGTGGGGTCGGGGGATCAAGAGACCCAGTACTTC.

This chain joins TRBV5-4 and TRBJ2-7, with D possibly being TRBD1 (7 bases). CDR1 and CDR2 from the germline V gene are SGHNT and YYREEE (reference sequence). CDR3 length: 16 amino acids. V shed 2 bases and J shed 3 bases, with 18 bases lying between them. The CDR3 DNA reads TGTGCCAGCAGCTTTTTCCCGCGGGACAGAGACTACGAGCAGTACTTC. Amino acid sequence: CASSFFPRDRDYEQYF.

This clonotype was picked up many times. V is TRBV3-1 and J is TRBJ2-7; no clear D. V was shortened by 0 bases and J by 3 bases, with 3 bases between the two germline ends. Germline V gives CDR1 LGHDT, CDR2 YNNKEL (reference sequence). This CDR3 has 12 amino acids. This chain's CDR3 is CASSQDRYEQYF. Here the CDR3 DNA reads TGTGCCAGCAGCCAAGATCGCTACGAGCAGTACTTC.

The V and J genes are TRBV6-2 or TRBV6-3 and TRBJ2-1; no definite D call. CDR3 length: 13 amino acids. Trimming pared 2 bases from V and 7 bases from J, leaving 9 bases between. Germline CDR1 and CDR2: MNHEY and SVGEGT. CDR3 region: CASSYNSENEQFF. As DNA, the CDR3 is TGTGCCAGCAGTTACAACTCGGAAAATGAGCAGTTCTTC.

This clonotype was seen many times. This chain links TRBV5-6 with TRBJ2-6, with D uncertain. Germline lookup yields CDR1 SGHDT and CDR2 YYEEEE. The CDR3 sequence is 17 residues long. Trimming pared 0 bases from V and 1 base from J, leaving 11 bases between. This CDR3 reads CASSLEGLGSGANVLTF. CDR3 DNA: TGTGCCAGCAGCTTGGAGGGTCTAGGATCTGGGGCCAACGTCCTGACTTTC.

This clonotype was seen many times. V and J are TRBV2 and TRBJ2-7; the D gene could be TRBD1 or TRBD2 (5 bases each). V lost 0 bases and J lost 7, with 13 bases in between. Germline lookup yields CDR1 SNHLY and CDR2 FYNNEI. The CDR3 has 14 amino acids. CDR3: CASSEAVRDLEQYF. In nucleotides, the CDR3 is TGTGCCAGCAGTGAAGCGGTCAGGGACCTAGAGCAGTACTTC. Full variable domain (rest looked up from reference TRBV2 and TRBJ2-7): EPEVTQTPSHQVTQMGQEVILRCVPISNHLYFYWYRQILGQKVEFLVSFYNNEISEKSEIFDDQFSVERPDGSNFTLKIRSTKLEDSAMYFCASSEAVRDLEQYFGPGTRLTVT.

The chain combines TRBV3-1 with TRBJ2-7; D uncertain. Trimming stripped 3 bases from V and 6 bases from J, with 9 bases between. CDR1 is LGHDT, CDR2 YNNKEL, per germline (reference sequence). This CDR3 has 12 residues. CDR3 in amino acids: CASSHWGSEQYF. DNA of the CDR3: TGTGCCAGCAGCCATTGGGGAAGCGAGCAGTACTTC.

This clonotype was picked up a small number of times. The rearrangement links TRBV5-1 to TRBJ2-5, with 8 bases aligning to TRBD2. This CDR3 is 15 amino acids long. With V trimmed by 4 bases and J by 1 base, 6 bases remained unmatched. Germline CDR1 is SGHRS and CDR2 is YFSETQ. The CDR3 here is CASSLSGDTQETQYF. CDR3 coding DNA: TGCGCCAGCAGCCTTAGCGGGGATACCCAAGAGACCCAGTACTTC.

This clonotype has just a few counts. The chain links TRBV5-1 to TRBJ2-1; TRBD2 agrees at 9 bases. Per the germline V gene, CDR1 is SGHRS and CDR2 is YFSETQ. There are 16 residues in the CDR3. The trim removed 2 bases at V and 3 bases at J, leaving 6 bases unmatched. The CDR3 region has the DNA TGCGCCAGCAGCTTCGTCCCGACTAGCGGCTACAATGAGCAGTTCTTC. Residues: CASSFVPTSGYNEQFF.

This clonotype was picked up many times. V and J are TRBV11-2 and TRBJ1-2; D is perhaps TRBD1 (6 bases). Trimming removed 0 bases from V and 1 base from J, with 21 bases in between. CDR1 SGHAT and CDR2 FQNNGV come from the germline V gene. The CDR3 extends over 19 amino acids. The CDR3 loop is CASSLDSAGGEFLNYGYTF. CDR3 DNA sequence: TGTGCCAGCAGCTTAGATTCTGCGGGGGGCGAGTTCCTTAACTATGGCTACACCTTC.

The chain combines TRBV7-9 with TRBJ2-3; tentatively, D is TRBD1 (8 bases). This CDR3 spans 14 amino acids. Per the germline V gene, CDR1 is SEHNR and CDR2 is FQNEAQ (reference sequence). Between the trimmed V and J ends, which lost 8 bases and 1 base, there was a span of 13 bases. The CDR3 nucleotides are TGTGCCAGCGACAGGGGAGGGGGCACAGATACGCAGTATTTT. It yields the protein CASDRGGGTDTQYF.

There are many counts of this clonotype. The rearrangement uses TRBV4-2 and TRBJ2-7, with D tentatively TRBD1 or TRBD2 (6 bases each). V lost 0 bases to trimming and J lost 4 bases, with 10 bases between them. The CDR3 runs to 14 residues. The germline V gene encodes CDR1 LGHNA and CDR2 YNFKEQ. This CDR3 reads CASSQDLGGYEQYF. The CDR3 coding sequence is TGTGCCAGCAGCCAAGATTTAGGGGGGTACGAGCAGTACTTC.

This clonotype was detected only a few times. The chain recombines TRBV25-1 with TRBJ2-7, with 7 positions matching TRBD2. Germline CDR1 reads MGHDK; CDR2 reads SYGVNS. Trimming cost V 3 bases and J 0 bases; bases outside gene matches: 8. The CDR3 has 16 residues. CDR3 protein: CASSDTVGGFSYEQYF. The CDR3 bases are TGTGCCAGCAGTGATACGGTGGGAGGGTTCTCCTACGAGCAGTACTTC.

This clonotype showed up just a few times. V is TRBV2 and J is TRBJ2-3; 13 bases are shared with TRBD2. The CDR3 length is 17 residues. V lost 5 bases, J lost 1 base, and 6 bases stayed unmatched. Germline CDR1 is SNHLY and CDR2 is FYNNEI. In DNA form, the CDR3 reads TGTGCCAGCAGTAAACTAGCGGGGGGGCCGGGCACAGATACGCAGTATTTT. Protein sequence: CASSKLAGGPGTDTQYF.

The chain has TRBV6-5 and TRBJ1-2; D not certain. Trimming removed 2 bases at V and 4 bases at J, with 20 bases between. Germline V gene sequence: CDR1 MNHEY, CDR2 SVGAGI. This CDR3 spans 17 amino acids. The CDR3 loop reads CASSYNPANSWIYGYTF. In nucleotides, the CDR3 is TGTGCCAGCAGTTACAACCCTGCCAACTCCTGGATCTATGGCTACACCTTC.

The CDR3 bases are TGCAGTGCTACGACAAGGGTAACTGGAAACACCATATATTTT. Residues: CSATTRVTGNTIYF. The genes are TRBV20-1 and TRBJ1-3, with D unresolved. Trimming took off 4 bases at V and 2 bases at J, with 12 bases between the two ends. The CDR3 runs to 14 residues. Germline V gene data show CDR1 as DFQATT and CDR2 as SNEGSKA (reference sequence).

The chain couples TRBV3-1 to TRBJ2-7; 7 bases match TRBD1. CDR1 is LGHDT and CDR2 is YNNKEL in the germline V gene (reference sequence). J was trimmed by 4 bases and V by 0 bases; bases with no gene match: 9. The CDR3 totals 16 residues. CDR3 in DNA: TGTGCCAGCAGCCAAGATTTCGGGACAGCATCTTACGAGCAGTACTTC. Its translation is CASSQDFGTASYEQYF.

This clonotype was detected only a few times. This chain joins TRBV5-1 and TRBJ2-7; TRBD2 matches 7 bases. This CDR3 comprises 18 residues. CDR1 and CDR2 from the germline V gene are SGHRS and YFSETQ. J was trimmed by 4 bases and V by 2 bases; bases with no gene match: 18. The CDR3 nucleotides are TGCGCCAGCAGCTTCGGGCGGGAGCAGTCGCGGATAATGTACGAGCAGTACTTC. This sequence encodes CASSFGREQSRIMYEQYF.

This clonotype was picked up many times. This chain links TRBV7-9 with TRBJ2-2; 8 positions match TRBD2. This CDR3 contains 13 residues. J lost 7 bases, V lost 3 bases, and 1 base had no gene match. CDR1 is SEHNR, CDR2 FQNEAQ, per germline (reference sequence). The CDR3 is CASSFLAGGELFF. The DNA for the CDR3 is TGTGCCAGCAGCTTCCTAGCGGGCGGGGAGCTGTTTTTT. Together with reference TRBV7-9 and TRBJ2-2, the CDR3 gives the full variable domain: DTGVSQNPRHKITKRGQNVTFRCDPISEHNRLYWYRQTLGQGPEFLTYFQNEAQLEKSRLLSDRFSAERPKGSFSTLEIQRTEQGDSAMYLCASSFLAGGELFFGEGSRLTVL.

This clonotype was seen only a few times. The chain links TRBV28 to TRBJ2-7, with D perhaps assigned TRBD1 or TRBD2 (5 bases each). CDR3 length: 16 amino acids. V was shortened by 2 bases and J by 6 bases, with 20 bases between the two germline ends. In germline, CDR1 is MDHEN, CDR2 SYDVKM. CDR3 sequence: CASSLGLLGAQLEQYF. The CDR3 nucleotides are TGTGCCAGCAGTTTAGGTCTCCTCGGGGCCCAACTCGAGCAGTACTTC. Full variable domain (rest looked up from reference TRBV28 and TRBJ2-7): DVKVTQSSRYLVKRTGEKVFLECVQDMDHENMFWYRQDPGLGLRLIYFSYDVKMKEKGDIPEGYSVSREKKERFSLILESASTNQTSMYLCASSLGLLGAQLEQYFGPGTRLTVT.